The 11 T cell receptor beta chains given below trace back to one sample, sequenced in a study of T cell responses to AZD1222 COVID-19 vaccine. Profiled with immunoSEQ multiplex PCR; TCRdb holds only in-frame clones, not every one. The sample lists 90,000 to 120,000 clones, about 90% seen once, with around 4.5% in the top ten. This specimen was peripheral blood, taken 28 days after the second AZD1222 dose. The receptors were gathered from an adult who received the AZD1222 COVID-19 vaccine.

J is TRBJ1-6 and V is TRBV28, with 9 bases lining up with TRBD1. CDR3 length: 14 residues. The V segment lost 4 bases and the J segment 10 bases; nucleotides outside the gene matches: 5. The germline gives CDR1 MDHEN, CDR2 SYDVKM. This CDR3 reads CASSSGTGSSPLHF. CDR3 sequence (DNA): TGTGCCAGCAGTTCCGGGACAGGGTCCTCACCCCTCCACTTT.

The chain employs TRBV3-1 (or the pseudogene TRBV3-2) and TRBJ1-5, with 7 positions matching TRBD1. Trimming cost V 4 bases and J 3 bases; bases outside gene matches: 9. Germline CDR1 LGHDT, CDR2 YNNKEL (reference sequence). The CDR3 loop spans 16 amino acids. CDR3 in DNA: TGTGCCAGCAGCCCTACTGGGACAGCCGACAATCAGCCCCAGCATTTT. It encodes CASSPTGTADNQPQHF.

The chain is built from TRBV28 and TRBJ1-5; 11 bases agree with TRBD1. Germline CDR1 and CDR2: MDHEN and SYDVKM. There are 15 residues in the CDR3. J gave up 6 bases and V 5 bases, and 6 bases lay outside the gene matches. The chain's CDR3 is CASSHGQGASQPQHF. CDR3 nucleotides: TGTGCCAGCAGTCACGGACAGGGGGCAAGTCAGCCCCAGCATTTT.

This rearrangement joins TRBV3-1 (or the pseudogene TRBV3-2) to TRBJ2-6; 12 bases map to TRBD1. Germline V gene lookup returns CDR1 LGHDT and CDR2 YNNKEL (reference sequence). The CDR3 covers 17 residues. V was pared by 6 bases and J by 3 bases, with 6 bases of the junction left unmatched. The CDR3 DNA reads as TGTGCCAGCAGTCAGCGGGACAGGGGGCTTGGGGCCAACGTCCTGACTTTC. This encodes CASSQRDRGLGANVLTF.

CDR3 sequence: CASSQDWPQPQHF. CDR3 DNA sequence: TGTGCCAGCAGCCAAGATTGGCCCCAGCCCCAGCATTTT. The chain recombines TRBV4-2 with TRBJ1-5; D is unclear. With 0 bases removed from V and 7 bases from J, the gap between germline ends came to 7 bases. The CDR3 is 13 amino acids. Germline CDR1 LGHNA, CDR2 YNFKEQ.

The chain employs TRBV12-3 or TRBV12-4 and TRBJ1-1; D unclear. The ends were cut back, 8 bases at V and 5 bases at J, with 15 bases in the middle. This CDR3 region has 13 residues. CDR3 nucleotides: TGTGCCAGCGCGGGCAGGATGAGGACTGAAGCTTTCTTT. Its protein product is CASAGRMRTEAFF.

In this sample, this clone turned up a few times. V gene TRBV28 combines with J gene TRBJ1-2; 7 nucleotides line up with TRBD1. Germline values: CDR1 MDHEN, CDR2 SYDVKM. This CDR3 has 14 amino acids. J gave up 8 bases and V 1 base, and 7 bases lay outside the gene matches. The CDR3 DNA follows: TGTGCCAGCAGTTTATCCGCAGGGGGTAGCGGCTACACCTTC. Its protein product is CASSLSAGGSGYTF.

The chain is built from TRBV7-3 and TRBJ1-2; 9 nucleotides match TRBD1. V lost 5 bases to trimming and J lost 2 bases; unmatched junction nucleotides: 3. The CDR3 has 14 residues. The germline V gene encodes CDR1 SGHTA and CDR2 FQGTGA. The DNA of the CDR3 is TGTGCCAGCAGCCCCGGACAGGGGAACTATGGCTACACCTTC. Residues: CASSPGQGNYGYTF.

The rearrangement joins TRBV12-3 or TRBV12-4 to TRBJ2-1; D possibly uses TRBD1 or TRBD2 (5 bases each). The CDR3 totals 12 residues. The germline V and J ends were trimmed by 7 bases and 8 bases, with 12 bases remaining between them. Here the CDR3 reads CASNGVGDEQFF. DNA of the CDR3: TGTGCCAGCAATGGGGTGGGGGATGAGCAGTTCTTC.

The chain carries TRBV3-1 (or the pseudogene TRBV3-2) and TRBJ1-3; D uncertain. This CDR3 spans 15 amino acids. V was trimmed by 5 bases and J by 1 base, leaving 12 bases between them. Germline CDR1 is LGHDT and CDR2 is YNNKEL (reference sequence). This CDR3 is CASSFAPGSGNTIYF. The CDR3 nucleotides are TGTGCCAGCAGCTTCGCCCCCGGGTCTGGAAACACCATATATTTT.

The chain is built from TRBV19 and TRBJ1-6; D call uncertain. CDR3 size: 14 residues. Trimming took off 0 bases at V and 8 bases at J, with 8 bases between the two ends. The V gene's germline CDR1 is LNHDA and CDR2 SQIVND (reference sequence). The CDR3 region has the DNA TGTGCCAGTAGTATAGAAAACGGCTATTCACCCCTCCACTTT. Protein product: CASSIENGYSPLHF.